This T cell receptor (beta chain) was sequenced in a study of blood T cell repertoires in COVID-19. Study-wide context: Material from acute and convalescent COVID-19 was sourced from the United States, Italy and Spain. From T cells, B-cell-depleted T cells, or PBMCs came the material, which was cDNA or gDNA.

This CDR3 spans 17 amino acids. Per the original methods: Amplifying reference gene primers gave estimates of nucleated cell counts. Sequencing was performed with immunoSEQ multiplex PCR; in TCRdb, only in-frame clones are kept and a portion is missing. That table supplies the V and J calls and clone size; D and trimming were determined from the DNA. The sample consists of about 150,000 clones, around 80% of them appearing once. The gene calls are TRBV21-1 and TRBJ2-1; the D call of TRBD2 is as the table states it, not checked on the DNA. TRBV21-1 is labeled a pseudogene. The sequence derives from a human donor in a cohort sampled during active COVID-19. The sequencing sample was made of peripheral blood. The CDR3 sequence: CAVRASGTVPSYNEQFF. DNA of the CDR3: TGTGCCGTCCGGGCTAGCGGGACCGTTCCCTCCTACAATGAGCAGTTCTTC.